This is a list of T cell receptor beta chains from one sample in a study of cytotoxic CD8 clonotypes in ibrutinib-treated CLL. Generated by immunoSEQ multiplex PCR, the TCRdb table keeps only in-frame clones and is missing some. The sample yields about 130,000 clones, around 85% seen once. Specimen: PBMCs, collected after 24 months of ibrutinib treatment. The origin of the receptors is a human donor with chronic lymphocytic leukemia. Both conserved end residues are part of each CDR3. The D gene is left open where the match is weak. Size is stated for part of the rows, as once, few or many counts, or as a class when the clone is expanded.

clone_size	d_call	v_call	cdr3_aa
once	NA	TRBV19	CASSIEAGYEQYF
NA	NA	TRBV19	CASRRGEMNTGELFF
NA	NA	TRBV9	CASSPRLGAGLNIQYF
medium-sized	NA	TRBV19	CASSINLIEAFF
NA	NA	TRBV6-6	CASRAVSGELFF
NA	TRBD1	TRBV13	CASSLYGQAFMNTEAFF
NA	NA	TRBV11-3	CASSLDGYQGGTNNEQFF
NA	TRBD1	TRBV7-9	CASTRGQVAKNIQYF
NA	NA	TRBV5-1	CASSSGVGEETQYF
NA	NA	TRBV29-1	CSVGTTDTQYF
few	NA	TRBV4-2	CASSQDGDFRYHSTDTQYF
NA	NA	TRBV10-3	CAISEGQILKNIQYF
NA	NA	TRBV6-5	CASSFGRGGYGYTF
NA	NA	TRBV18	CASSPQRISGNTIYF
NA	NA	TRBV9	CASSVVRGGSSTDTQYF
NA	NA	TRBV6-5	CASSYSGRTSNQPQHF
NA	NA	TRBV2	CASNPGLETQYF
NA	TRBD1	TRBV28	CASTPAGQGVGYTF
few	NA	TRBV19	CASSPRAGGLDTQYF
many	NA	TRBV10-3	CAISESDSGSNEQFF
few	TRBD1	TRBV28	CASSPRDRGKKKEKLFF
NA	NA	TRBV6-1	CASSEYSSGRRSTYEQYF
NA	NA	TRBV5-4	CASSRGTPGQRVGNIQYF
NA	TRBD2	TRBV9	CASSVAPSGGWETQYF
NA	TRBD2	TRBV4-1	CASSQRTREETQYF
NA	NA	TRBV5-1	CASSSQGTGGYTF
NA	NA	TRBV4-3	CASSQRTGLALGLYNEQFF
NA	NA	TRBV4-2	CASSQEGSGTDTQYF
once	NA	TRBV10-3	CAISGSRGLDTGELFF
NA	NA	TRBV28	CASSSSSSTDTQYF
NA	NA	TRBV11-3	CASSSGALLTDTQYF
NA	NA	TRBV18	CASSPTEGGGGYTF
NA	TRBD1	TRBV30	CAFGTGSADTQYF
NA	TRBD1	TRBV11-2	CASSWDRASGNTIYF
NA	NA	TRBV5-4	CASSLAQETQYF
NA	NA	TRBV7-2	CASSLDVGVTAFF
NA	TRBD1	TRBV18	CASSPPGQMNTGELFF
NA	NA	TRBV19	CASSIAPTEIYGYTF
NA	NA	TRBV6-6	CASSYSRQTEQYF
NA	NA	TRBV9	CASSVAQGPGNTIYF
NA	TRBD1	TRBV9	CASSVAWSLYSGQGDTGELFF
NA	NA	TRBV6-5	CASSYSPGLVTDTQYF
NA	NA	TRBV5-4	CASSTRDTGKYEQYF
NA	TRBD1	TRBV19	CASSITGGGTEAFF
NA	NA	TRBV6-5	CASSSPGAYEQYF
NA	TRBD1	TRBV28	CASSPQRGLTGELFF
NA	TRBD2	TRBV27	CASSPTSGDYNEQFF
NA	NA	TRBV4-1	CASSPPPGAPLHF
NA	NA	TRBV28	CASSLLRARGYTF
NA	TRBD1	TRBV27	CASRPIRGRGNEKLFF
NA	NA	TRBV7-2	CASSSRVMTEAFF